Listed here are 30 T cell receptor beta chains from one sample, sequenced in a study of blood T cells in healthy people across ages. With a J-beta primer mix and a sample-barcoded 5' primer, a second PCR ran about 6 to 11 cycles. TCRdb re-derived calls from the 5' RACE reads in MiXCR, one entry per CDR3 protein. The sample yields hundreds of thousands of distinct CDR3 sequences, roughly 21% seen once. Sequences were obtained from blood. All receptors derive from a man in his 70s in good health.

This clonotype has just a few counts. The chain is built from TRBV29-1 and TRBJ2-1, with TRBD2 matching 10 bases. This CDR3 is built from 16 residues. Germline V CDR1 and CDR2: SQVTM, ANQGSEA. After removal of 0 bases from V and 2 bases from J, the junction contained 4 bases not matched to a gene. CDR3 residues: CSVEDTAGGPYNEQFF. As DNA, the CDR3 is TGCAGCGTTGAAGATACAGCGGGAGGGCCCTACAATGAGCAGTTCTTC.

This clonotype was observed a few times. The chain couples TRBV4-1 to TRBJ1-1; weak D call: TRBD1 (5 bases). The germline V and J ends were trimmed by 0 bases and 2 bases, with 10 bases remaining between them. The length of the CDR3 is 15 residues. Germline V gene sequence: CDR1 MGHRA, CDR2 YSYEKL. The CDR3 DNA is TGCGCCAGCAGCCAAGAGGGCGGGGGAAACACTGAAGCTTTCTTT. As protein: CASSQEGGGNTEAFF.

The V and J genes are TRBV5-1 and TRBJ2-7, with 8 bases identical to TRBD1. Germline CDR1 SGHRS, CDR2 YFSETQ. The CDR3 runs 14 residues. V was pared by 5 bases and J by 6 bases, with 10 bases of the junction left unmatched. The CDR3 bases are TGCGCCAGCAGTTCGACAGGGGAACCCTGCGAGCAGTACTTC. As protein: CASSSTGEPCEQYF. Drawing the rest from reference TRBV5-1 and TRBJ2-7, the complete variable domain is KAGVTQTPRYLIKTRGQQVTLSCSPISGHRSVSWYQQTPGQGLQFLFEYFSETQRNKGNFPGRFSGRQFSNSRSEMNVSTLELGDSALYLCASSSTGEPCEQYFGPGTRLTVT.

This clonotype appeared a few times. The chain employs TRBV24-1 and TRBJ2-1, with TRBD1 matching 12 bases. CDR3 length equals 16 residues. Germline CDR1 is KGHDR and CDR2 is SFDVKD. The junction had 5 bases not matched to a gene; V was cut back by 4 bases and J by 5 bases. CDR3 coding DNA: TGTGCCACCAGTGACCCGCGGGACAGGGGGCACAATGAGCAGTTCTTC. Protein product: CATSDPRDRGHNEQFF.

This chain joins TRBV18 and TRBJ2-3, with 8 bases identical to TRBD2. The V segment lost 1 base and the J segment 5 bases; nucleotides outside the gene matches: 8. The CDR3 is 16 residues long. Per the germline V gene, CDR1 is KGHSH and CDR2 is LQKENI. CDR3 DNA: TGTGCCAGCTCACCACTCCCCGGGAGGGCCATAGATACGCAGTATTTT. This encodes CASSPLPGRAIDTQYF.

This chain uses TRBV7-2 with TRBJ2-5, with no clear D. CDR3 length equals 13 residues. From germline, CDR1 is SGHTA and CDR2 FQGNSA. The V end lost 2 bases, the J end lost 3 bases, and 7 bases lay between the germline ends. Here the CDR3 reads CASSLMVEETQYF. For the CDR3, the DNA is TGTGCCAGCAGCTTAATGGTAGAAGAGACCCAGTACTTC.

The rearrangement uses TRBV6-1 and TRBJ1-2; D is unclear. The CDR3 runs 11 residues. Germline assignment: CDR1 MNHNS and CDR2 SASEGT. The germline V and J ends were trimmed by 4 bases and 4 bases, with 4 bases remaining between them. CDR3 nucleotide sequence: TGTGCCAGCAGTGTGAGCTATGGCTACACCTTC. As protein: CASSVSYGYTF.

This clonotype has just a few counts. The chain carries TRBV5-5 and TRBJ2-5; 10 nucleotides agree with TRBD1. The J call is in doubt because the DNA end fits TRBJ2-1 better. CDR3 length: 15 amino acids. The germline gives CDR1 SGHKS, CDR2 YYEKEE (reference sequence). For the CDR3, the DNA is TGTGCCAGCAGCTTGGCCCGACTAGGGGACAGGGGGCAGTTCTTC. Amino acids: CASSLARLGDRGQFF.

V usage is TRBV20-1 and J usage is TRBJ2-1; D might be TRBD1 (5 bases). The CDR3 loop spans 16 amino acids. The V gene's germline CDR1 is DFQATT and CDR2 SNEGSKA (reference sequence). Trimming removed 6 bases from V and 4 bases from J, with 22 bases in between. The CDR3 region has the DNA TGCAGTGCAAATATTAACAGGAAGGACCTTTACAATGAGCAGTTCTTC. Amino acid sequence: CSANINRKDLYNEQFF.

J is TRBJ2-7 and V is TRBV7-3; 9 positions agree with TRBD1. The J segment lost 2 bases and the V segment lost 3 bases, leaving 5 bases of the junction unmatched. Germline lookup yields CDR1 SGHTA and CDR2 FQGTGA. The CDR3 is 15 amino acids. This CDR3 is CASSLGQGTPYEQYF. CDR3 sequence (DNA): TGTGCCAGCAGCTTGGGACAGGGAACTCCCTACGAGCAGTACTTC. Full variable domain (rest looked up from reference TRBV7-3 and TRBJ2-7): GAGVSQTPSNKVTEKGKYVELRCDPISGHTALYWYRQSLGQGPEFLIYFQGTGAADDSGLPNDRFFAVRPEGSVSTLKIQRTERGDSAVYLCASSLGQGTPYEQYFGPGTRLTVT.

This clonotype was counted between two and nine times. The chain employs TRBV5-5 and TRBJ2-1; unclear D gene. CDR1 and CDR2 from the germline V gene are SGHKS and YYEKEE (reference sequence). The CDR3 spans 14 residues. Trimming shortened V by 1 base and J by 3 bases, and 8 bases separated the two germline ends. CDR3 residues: CASSLYIIYNEQFF. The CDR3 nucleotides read TGTGCCAGCAGCTTGTACATTATCTACAATGAGCAGTTCTTC.

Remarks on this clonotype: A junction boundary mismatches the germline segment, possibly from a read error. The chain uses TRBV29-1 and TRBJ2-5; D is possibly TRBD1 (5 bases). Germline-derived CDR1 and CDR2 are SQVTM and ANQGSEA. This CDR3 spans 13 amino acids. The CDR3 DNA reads TGCGGCGTTGAGCGACAGCCACAAGAGACCCAGTACTTC. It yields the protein CGVERQPQETQYF. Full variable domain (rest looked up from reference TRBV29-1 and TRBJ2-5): SAVISQKPSRDICQRGTSLTIQCQVDSQVTMMFWYRQQPGQSLTLIATANQGSEATYESGFVIDKFPISRPNLTFSTLTVSNMSPEDSSIYLCGVERQPQETQYFGPGTRLLVL.

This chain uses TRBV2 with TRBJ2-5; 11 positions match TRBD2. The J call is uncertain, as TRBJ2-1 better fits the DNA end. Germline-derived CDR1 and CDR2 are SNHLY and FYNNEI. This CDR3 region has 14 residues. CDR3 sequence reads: CASSGVSGREKQFF. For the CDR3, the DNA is TGTGCCAGCAGTGGGGTTAGCGGGAGGGAAAAGCAGTTCTTC.

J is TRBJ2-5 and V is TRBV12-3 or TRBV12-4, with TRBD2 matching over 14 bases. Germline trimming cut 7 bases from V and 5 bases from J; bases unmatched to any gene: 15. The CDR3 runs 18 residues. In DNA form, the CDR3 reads TGTGCCAGCAAATCCCGGGGACTAGCGGGAGTTCCGGTGGAGACCCAGTACTTC. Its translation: CASKSRGLAGVPVETQYF.

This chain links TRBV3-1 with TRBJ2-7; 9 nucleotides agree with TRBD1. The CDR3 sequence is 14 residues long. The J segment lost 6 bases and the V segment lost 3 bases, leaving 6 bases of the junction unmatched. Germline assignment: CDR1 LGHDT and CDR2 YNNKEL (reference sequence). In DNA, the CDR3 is TGTGCCAGCAGCCAGCGCGACAGGGGGTTCGAGCAGTACTTC. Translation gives CASSQRDRGFEQYF.

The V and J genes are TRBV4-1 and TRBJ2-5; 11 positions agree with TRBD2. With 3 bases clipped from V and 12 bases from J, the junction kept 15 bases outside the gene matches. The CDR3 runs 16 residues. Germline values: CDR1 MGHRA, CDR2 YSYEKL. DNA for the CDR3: TGCGCCAGCAGCCAGGGACTAGCGGTCCTCTCCTACGAGGAGTACTTC. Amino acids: CASSQGLAVLSYEEYF.

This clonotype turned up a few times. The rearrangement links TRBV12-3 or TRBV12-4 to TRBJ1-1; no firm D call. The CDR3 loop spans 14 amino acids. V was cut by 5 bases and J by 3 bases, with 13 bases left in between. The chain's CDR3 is CASSQIKTDTEAFF. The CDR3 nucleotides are TGTGCCAGCAGTCAAATAAAGACGGACACTGAAGCTTTCTTT.

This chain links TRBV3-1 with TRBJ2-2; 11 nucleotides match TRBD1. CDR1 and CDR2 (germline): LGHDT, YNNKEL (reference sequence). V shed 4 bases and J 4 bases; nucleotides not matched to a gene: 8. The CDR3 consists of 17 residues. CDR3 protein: CASSPSGDRGATGELFF. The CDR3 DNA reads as TGTGCCAGCAGCCCCTCCGGGGACAGGGGGGCCACCGGGGAGCTGTTTTTT.

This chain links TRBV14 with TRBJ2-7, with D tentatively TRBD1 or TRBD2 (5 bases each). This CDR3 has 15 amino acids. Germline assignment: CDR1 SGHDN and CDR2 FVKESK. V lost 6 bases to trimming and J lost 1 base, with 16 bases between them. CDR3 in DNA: TGTGCCAGCAGTCAATCCGGGGCTCATTCCTACGAGCAGTACTTC. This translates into CASSQSGAHSYEQYF.

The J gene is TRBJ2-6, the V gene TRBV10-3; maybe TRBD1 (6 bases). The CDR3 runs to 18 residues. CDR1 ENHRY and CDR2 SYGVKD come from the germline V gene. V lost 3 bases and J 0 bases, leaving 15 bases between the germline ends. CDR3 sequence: CAISEPQGSLSGANVLTF. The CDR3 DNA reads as TGTGCCATCAGTGAACCGCAGGGGAGTCTCTCTGGGGCCAACGTCCTGACTTTC.

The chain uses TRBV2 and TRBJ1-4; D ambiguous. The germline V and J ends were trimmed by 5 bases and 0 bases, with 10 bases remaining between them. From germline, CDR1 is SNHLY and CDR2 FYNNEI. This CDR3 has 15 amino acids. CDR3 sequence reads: CASSNRQTTNEKLFF. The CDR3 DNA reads TGTGCCAGCAGTAACAGACAAACAACTAATGAAAAACTGTTTTTT. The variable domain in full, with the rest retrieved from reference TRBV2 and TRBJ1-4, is EPEVTQTPSHQVTQMGQEVILRCVPISNHLYFYWYRQILGQKVEFLVSFYNNEISEKSEIFDDQFSVERPDGSNFTLKIRSTKLEDSAMYFCASSNRQTTNEKLFFGSGTQLSVL.

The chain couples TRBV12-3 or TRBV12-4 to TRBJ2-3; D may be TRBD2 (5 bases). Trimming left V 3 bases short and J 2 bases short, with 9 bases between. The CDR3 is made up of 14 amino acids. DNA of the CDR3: TGTGCCAGCAGTTTCAGCGGTCACACAGATACGCAGTATTTT. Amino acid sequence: CASSFSGHTDTQYF.

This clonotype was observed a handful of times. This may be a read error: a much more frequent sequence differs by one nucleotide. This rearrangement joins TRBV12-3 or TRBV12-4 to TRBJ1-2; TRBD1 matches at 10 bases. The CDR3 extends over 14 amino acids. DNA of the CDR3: TGTGCCAGCAGTCTGGGACAGGGGAACTATGGCTACGCCTTC. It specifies CASSLGQGNYGYAF.

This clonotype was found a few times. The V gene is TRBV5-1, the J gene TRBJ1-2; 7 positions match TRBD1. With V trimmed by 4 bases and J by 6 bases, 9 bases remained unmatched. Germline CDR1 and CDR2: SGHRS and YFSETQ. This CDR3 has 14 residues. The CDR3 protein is CASSPRQGLDGYTF. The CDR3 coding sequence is TGCGCCAGCAGCCCTCGACAGGGATTGGATGGCTACACCTTC.

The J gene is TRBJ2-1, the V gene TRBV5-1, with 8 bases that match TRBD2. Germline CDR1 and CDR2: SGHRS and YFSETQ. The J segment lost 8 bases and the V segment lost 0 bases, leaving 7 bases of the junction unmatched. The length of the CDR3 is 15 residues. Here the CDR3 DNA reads TGCGCCAGCAGCTTGGCCAGCGGGAGCGGCGATGAGCAGTTCTTC. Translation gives CASSLASGSGDEQFF.

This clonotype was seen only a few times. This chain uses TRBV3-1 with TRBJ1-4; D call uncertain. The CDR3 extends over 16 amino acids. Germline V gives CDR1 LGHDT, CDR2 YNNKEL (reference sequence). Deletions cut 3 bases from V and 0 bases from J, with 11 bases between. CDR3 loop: CASSHATPATNEKLFF. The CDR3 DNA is TGTGCCAGCAGCCATGCAACACCCGCAACTAATGAAAAACTGTTTTTT.

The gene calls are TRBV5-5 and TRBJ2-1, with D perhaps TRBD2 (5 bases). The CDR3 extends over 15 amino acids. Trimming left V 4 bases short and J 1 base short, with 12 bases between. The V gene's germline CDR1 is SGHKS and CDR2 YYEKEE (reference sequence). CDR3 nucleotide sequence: TGTGCCAGCAGCCCGGCTCCGGGGTCCTACAATGAGCAGTTCTTC. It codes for CASSPAPGSYNEQFF.

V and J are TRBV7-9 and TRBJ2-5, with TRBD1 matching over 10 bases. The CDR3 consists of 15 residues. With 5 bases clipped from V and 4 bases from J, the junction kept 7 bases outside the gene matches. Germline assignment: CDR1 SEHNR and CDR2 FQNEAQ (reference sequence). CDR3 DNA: TGTGCCAGCAGCGCAACGACAGGGGGCGGAGAGACCCAGTACTTC. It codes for CASSATTGGGETQYF.

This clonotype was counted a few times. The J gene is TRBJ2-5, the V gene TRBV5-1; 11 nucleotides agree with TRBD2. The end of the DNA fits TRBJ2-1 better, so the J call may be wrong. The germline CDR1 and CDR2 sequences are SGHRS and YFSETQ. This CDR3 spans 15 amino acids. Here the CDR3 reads CASSLVAGGRDEQFF. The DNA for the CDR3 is TGCGCCAGCAGCCTGGTAGCGGGAGGGCGGGATGAGCAGTTCTTC.

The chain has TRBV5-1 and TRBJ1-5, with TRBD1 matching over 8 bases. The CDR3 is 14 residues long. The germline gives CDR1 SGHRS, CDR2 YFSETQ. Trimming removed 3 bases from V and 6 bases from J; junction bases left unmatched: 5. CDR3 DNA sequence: TGCGCCAGCAGCTCTGCAGGGGGCGGTCAGCCCCAGCATTTT. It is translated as CASSSAGGGQPQHF.